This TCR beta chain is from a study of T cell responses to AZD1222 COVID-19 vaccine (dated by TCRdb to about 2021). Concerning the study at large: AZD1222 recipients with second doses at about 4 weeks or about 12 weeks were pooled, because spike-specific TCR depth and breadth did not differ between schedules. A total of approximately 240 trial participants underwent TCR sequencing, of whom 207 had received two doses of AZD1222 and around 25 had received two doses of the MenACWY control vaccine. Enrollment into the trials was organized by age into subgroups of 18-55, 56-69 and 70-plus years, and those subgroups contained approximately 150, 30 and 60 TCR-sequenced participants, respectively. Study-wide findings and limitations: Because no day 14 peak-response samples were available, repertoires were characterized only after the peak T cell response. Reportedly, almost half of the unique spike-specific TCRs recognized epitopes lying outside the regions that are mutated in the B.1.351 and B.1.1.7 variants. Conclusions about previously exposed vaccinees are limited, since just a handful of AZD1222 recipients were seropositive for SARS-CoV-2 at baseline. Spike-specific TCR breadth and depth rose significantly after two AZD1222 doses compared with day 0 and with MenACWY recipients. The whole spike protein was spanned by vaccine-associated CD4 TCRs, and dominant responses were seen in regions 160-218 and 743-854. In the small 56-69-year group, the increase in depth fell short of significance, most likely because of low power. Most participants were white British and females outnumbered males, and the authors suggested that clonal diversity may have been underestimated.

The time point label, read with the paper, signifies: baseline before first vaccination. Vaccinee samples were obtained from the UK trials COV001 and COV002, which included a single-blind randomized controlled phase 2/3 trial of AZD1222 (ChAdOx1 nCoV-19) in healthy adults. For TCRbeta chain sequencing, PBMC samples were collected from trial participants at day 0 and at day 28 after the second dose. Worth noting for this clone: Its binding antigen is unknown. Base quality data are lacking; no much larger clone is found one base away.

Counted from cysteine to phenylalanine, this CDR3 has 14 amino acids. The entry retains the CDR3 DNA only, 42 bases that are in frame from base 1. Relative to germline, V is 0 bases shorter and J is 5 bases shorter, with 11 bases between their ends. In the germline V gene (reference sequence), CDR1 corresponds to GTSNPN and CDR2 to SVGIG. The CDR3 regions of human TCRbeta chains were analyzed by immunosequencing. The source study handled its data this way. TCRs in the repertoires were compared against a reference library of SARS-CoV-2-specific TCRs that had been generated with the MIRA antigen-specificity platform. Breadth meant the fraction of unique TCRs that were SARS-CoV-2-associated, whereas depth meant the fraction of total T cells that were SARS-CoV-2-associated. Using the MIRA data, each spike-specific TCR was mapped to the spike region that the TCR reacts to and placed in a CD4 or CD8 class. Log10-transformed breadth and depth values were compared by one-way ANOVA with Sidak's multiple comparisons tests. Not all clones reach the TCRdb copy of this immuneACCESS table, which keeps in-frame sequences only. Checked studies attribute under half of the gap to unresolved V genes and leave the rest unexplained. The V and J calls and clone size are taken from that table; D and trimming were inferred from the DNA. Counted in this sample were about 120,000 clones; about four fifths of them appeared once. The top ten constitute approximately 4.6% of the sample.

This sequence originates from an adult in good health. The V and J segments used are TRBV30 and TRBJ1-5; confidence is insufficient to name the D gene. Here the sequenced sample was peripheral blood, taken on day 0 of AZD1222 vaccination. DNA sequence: TGTGCCTGGAGTGTACGAGGGAGGGATCAGCCCCAGCATTTT. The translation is CAWSVRGRDQPQHF.